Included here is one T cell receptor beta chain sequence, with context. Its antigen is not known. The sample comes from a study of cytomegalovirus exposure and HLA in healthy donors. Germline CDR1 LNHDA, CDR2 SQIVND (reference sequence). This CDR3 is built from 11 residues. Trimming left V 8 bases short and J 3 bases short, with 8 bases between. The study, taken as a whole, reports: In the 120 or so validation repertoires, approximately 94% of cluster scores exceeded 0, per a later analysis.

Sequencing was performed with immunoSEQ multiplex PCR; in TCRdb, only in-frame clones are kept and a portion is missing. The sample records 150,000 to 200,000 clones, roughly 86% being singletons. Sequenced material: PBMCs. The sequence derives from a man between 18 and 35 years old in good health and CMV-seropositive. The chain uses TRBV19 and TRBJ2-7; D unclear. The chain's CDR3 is CASSPGYEQYF. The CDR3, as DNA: TGTGCCAGTTCACCGGGCTACGAGCAGTACTTC. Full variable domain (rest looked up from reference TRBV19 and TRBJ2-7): DGGITQSPKYLFRKEGQNVTLSCEQNLNHDAMYWYRQDPGQGLRLIYYSQIVNDFQKGDIAEGYSVSREKKESFPLTVTSAQKNPTAFYLCASSPGYEQYFGPGTRLTVT.